These T cell receptor beta chains were read from a single sample in a study of cytomegalovirus exposure and HLA in healthy donors. Produced via immunoSEQ multiplex PCR; TCRdb's table is partial and in-frame only. Of roughly 120,000 clones listed, roughly 63% are singletons. Material: PBMCs. The receptors were gathered from a woman aged 70-85 years in good health and CMV-seropositive. Both conserved end residues are part of each CDR3. Each record gives: V gene, CDR3 length, D gene, J gene, clone size, CDR3 DNA, CDR3 protein. D genes are given only for firm matches. Not all rows give a size; the values are once, few, many and, for expanded clones, a class.

v_call: TRBV30
cdr3_length: 13
d_call: NA
j_call: TRBJ1-2
clone_size: once
cdr3_nt: TGTGCCTGGAGACGACAGTCATTCGCGGGCTACACCTTC
cdr3_aa: CAWRRQSFAGYTF

v_call: TRBV5-3
cdr3_length: 15
d_call: NA
j_call: TRBJ1-1
clone_size: NA
cdr3_nt: TGTGCCAGAAGCTTTGGAGGGATTATGAACACTGAAGCTTTCTTT
cdr3_aa: CARSFGGIMNTEAFF

v_call: TRBV2
cdr3_length: 13
d_call: NA
j_call: TRBJ1-3
clone_size: few
cdr3_nt: TGTGCCAGGAGAAGGGGGTCGGGAAACACCATATATTTT
cdr3_aa: CARRRGSGNTIYF

v_call: TRBV7-9
cdr3_length: 15
d_call: NA
j_call: TRBJ2-1
clone_size: NA
cdr3_nt: TGTGCCAGCAGCTTTCAGGGGCAGAGCGGGGATGAGCAGTTCTTC
cdr3_aa: CASSFQGQSGDEQFF

v_call: TRBV5-1
cdr3_length: 13
d_call: NA
j_call: TRBJ1-6
clone_size: few
cdr3_nt: TGCGCCAGCACCCAGGGAAATAATTCACCCCTCCACTTT
cdr3_aa: CASTQGNNSPLHF

v_call: TRBV7-2
cdr3_length: 16
d_call: NA
j_call: TRBJ2-7
clone_size: NA
cdr3_nt: TGTGCCAGCACCGCTAGTAGGGGCAGCGAGTTAGGCGAGCAGTACTTC
cdr3_aa: CASTASRGSELGEQYF

v_call: TRBV5-1
cdr3_length: 17
d_call: NA
j_call: TRBJ1-1
clone_size: NA
cdr3_nt: TGCGCCAGCAGCTTGGTACGGGGGGGCGGCATGAACACTGAAGCTTTCTTT
cdr3_aa: CASSLVRGGGMNTEAFF

v_call: TRBV7-7
cdr3_length: 16
d_call: NA
j_call: TRBJ2-5
clone_size: NA
cdr3_nt: TGTGCCAGCAGCTTAGGGGCGATCACGCCCCAAGAGACCCAGTACTTC
cdr3_aa: CASSLGAITPQETQYF

v_call: TRBV2
cdr3_length: 12
d_call: NA
j_call: TRBJ1-1
clone_size: NA
cdr3_nt: TGTGCCAGCAGGGGGCGAGGTACTGAAGCTTTCTTT
cdr3_aa: CASRGRGTEAFF

v_call: TRBV30
cdr3_length: 15
d_call: NA
j_call: TRBJ2-7
clone_size: NA
cdr3_nt: TGTGCCTGGACCAGACCCGGGATCAACTCCTACGAGCAGTACTTC
cdr3_aa: CAWTRPGINSYEQYF